A single sample is the source of the 17 T cell receptor beta chains below, sequenced in a study of regulatory T cells in long-lasting Graves disease. The sample's time point: persistent/refractory GD, antithyroid drugs over 5 years with positive TRAb. Generation of the TCR library employed RNA extracted from PBMCs. Library construction for TCR beta used iRepertoire HTBI primers and Arm-PCR of CDR3 regions. TCRdb fed the multiplex PCR reads into MiXCR, producing one record per CDR3 protein. The sample has about 660,000 distinct CDR3 sequences, around 30% seen once. The sequenced sample was peripheral blood mononuclear cells (PBMCs), obtained when the disease was refractory, from a patient treated with antithyroid drugs. All receptors derive from a female donor with Graves disease.

The V call is TRBV20-1, the J call TRBJ2-5, with D possibly matching TRBD2 (6 bases). In germline, CDR1 is DFQATT, CDR2 SNEGSKA (reference sequence). The CDR3 covers 12 residues. The V end lost 1 base, the J end lost 6 bases, and 9 bases lay between the germline ends. CDR3 in amino acids: CSARVLAQTQYF. In nucleotides, the CDR3 is TGCAGTGCTAGAGTACTAGCACAGACCCAGTACTTC.

This clonotype occurred a few times. The chain employs TRBV20-1 and TRBJ2-1; 14 nucleotides line up with TRBD2. This CDR3 spans 17 amino acids. V dropped 6 bases and J dropped 5; count of bases not matched to a gene: 12. Germline lookup yields CDR1 DFQATT and CDR2 SNEGSKA (reference sequence). Written as DNA, the CDR3 is TGCAGTGCAAGGGGACTAGCGGGAGCCTTATTAAACAATGAGCAGTTCTTC. The encoded protein is CSARGLAGALLNNEQFF.

This clonotype was observed a few times. The rearrangement links TRBV2 to TRBJ2-5; 11 bases line up with TRBD1. V shed 6 bases and J 5 bases; nucleotides not matched to a gene: 11. The CDR3 totals 16 residues. The germline gives CDR1 SNHLY, CDR2 FYNNEI. In DNA, the CDR3 is TGTGCCAGCAGCTTGGTGGACAGGGGGCAGCGGGAGACCCAGTACTTC. Translation gives CASSLVDRGQRETQYF.

Ten or more counts support this clonotype. The V call is TRBV12-3 or TRBV12-4, the J call TRBJ1-4; D ambiguous. This CDR3 spans 15 amino acids. V was clipped by 1 base and J by 7 bases, with 13 bases between them. DNA for the CDR3: TGTGCCAGCAGTTTAGATTCGGTCACCCTTGAAAAACTGTTTTTT. Encoded protein: CASSLDSVTLEKLFF.

The J gene is TRBJ1-5, the V gene TRBV7-9; no clear D. The CDR3 length is 14 residues. Trimming pared 5 bases from V and 6 bases from J, leaving 14 bases between. Per germline, CDR1 SEHNR and CDR2 FQNEAQ (reference sequence). For the CDR3, the DNA is TGTGCCAGCAGCCCACCGGGTTTGGTTCAGCCCCAGCATTTT. This encodes CASSPPGLVQPQHF.

A few counts support this clonotype. The V and J genes are TRBV2 and TRBJ2-5, with D unclear. V was clipped by 2 bases and J by 5 bases, with 12 bases between them. Germline CDR1 reads SNHLY; CDR2 reads FYNNEI. This CDR3 contains 14 residues. The CDR3 sequence is CASSESASRETQYF. The DNA of the CDR3 is TGTGCCAGCAGTGAATCAGCGAGTCGGGAGACCCAGTACTTC. The whole variable domain, remainder taken from reference TRBV2 and TRBJ2-5, is EPEVTQTPSHQVTQMGQEVILRCVPISNHLYFYWYRQILGQKVEFLVSFYNNEISEKSEIFDDQFSVERPDGSNFTLKIRSTKLEDSAMYFCASSESASRETQYFGPGTRLLVL.

This chain links TRBV6-1 with TRBJ2-5; D is uncertain. The germline V gene has CDR1 MNHNS and CDR2 SASEGT. Trimming removed 7 bases at V and 1 base at J, with 16 bases between. The CDR3 extends over 15 amino acids. The CDR3 sequence is CASNPAVYSQETQYF. The CDR3 DNA follows: TGTGCCAGCAACCCGGCGGTCTACAGCCAAGAGACCCAGTACTTC.

The J gene is TRBJ2-1, the V gene TRBV19, with 7 bases fitting TRBD1. After removal of 6 bases from V and 2 bases from J, the junction contained 4 bases not matched to a gene. Looked up from germline, CDR1 is LNHDA and CDR2 is SQIVND (reference sequence). This CDR3 is built from 14 residues. CDR3 amino acids: CASRSGQPYNEQFF. The CDR3 DNA follows: TGTGCCAGTAGGTCGGGACAGCCCTACAATGAGCAGTTCTTC.

V is TRBV12-3 or TRBV12-4 and J is TRBJ1-5; D not resolved. The CDR3 sequence is 12 residues long. Deletions cut 11 bases from V and 11 bases from J, with 19 bases between. CDR3 DNA sequence: TGTGCCGGCAAGACACCGGGGAGGGCCCAGCATTTT. Its protein is CAGKTPGRAQHF.

This clonotype was recorded a few times. J is TRBJ1-2 and V is TRBV7-2; 9 nucleotides line up with TRBD1. This CDR3 is 16 amino acids long. After removal of 5 bases from V and 2 bases from J, the junction contained 9 bases not matched to a gene. The V gene's germline CDR1 is SGHTA and CDR2 FQGNSA. For the CDR3, the DNA is TGTGCCAGCAGCCTCCTGGGACAGGGCCACAACTATGGCTACACCTTC. Its protein product is CASSLLGQGHNYGYTF. The full variable domain, with the rest looked up from reference TRBV7-2 and TRBJ1-2, is GAGVSQSPSNKVTEKGKDVELRCDPISGHTALYWYRQSLGQGLEFLIYFQGNSAPDKSGLPSDRFSAERTGGSVSTLTIQRTQQEDSAVYLCASSLLGQGHNYGYTFGSGTRLTVV.

The rearrangement uses TRBV6-1 and TRBJ2-7; D is uncertain. The length of the CDR3 is 14 residues. Trimming left V 8 bases short and J 0 bases short, with 14 bases between. Germline V gene data show CDR1 as MNHNS and CDR2 as SASEGT. CDR3 region: CASLLGQISYEQYF. Written as DNA, the CDR3 is TGTGCCAGCCTCCTTGGGCAGATCTCCTACGAGCAGTACTTC.

About this clonotype itself: Since no conserved phenylalanine or tryptophan closes the CDR3, a read error is the likely cause. V gene TRBV6-1 combines with J gene TRBJ1-1; D might be TRBD1 (6 bases). The V and J ends lost 6 bases and 4 bases respectively, with 15 bases between them. Germline lookup yields CDR1 MNHNS and CDR2 SASEGT. There are 14 residues in the CDR3. CDR3 sequence: CASREQGWGTEAFS. CDR3 coding DNA: TGTGCCAGCAGAGAGCAGGGGTGGGGCACTGAAGCTTTCTCT.

V is TRBV19 and J is TRBJ2-4; D unclear. Trimming left V 3 bases short and J 2 bases short, with 8 bases between. This CDR3 comprises 14 residues. Germline V gives CDR1 LNHDA, CDR2 SQIVND (reference sequence). The CDR3 coding sequence is TGTGCCAGTAGTATCCCCGGATCCAAAAACATTCAGTACTTC. It codes for CASSIPGSKNIQYF.

The chain recombines TRBV6-5 with TRBJ1-2; D possibly corresponds to TRBD1 (6 bases). The CDR3 covers 12 residues. In germline, CDR1 is MNHEY, CDR2 SVGAGI. Trimming removed 4 bases at V and 10 bases at J, with 13 bases between. The CDR3 DNA sequence: TGTGCCAGCAGTTCCAAGACAGGCCCCTACACCTTC. It translates to CASSSKTGPYTF.

This clonotype was seen a handful of times. The chain employs TRBV11-2 and TRBJ1-3; D unresolved. Germline V gene lookup returns CDR1 SGHAT and CDR2 FQNNGV. The CDR3 totals 14 residues. V lost 5 bases and J lost 0, with 8 bases in between. The CDR3 reads CASSVGLSGNTIYF. In DNA form, the CDR3 reads TGTGCCAGCAGCGTAGGGCTCTCTGGAAACACCATATATTTT.

The chain couples TRBV19 to TRBJ1-1; D might be TRBD1 (5 bases). The CDR3 has 15 residues. The V gene's germline CDR1 is LNHDA and CDR2 SQIVND (reference sequence). V was shortened by 3 bases and J by 1 base, with 12 bases between the two germline ends. CDR3 sequence: CASSIQAGWNTEAFF. CDR3 nucleotides: TGTGCCAGTAGTATCCAAGCAGGGTGGAACACTGAAGCTTTCTTT. Full variable domain (missing parts from reference TRBV19 and TRBJ1-1): DGGITQSPKYLFRKEGQNVTLSCEQNLNHDAMYWYRQDPGQGLRLIYYSQIVNDFQKGDIAEGYSVSREKKESFPLTVTSAQKNPTAFYLCASSIQAGWNTEAFFGQGTRLTVV.

The J gene is TRBJ1-5, the V gene TRBV7-9; 9 positions match TRBD1. Losses at the gene ends were 5 bases for V and 9 bases for J; bases not matched to a gene: 11. The CDR3 contains 15 residues. Germline-derived CDR1 and CDR2 are SEHNR and FQNEAQ (reference sequence). CDR3: CASSLGTGPDWPQHF. CDR3 nucleotides: TGTGCCAGCAGCCTCGGGACAGGGCCTGATTGGCCCCAGCATTTT.